This T cell receptor (beta chain) was observed in a study of technical replicates of blood from several donors. Trimming took 2 bases from V and 8 from J, leaving 13 bases between them. CDR1 and CDR2 from the germline V gene are MGHRA and YSYEKL. The CDR3 is 14 amino acids. Clones were sequenced by immunoSEQ multiplex PCR, and TCRdb holds only the in-frame ones, with some missing. The sample gives roughly 83,000 clones, over 85% of which show up once; around 0.25% is in the top ten. Sequenced material: T cells isolated from PBMCs. The TCR originated in a human donor in good health. The V and J genes are TRBV4-1 and TRBJ2-4, with a tentative D call TRBD1 (7 bases). CDR3: CASSQPGGLDIQYF. In DNA, the CDR3 is TGCGCCAGCAGCCAACCAGGGGGGTTGGACATTCAGTACTTC.